The rows below give T cell receptor beta chains drawn from one sample of a study of blood T cell repertoires in COVID-19. Generated by immunoSEQ multiplex PCR, the TCRdb table keeps only in-frame clones and is missing some. The sample shows 150,000 to 190,000 clones, 80% to 90% of them seen only once. Input material: peripheral blood. These TCRs come from a woman in her 70s with acute or convalescent COVID-19. Each CDR3 is given with its conserved first and last residue. D genes are given only for firm matches. Only some rows state a clone size, as once, few, many or a class for expanded clones.

TRBJ1-4 TRBV12-2 21 . . CARPSRGPGQGRKATNEKLFF TGTGCAAGACCATCACGGGGGCCGGGACAGGGGAGAAAAGCAACTAATGAAAAACTGTTTTTT
TRBJ1-6 TRBV6-5 16 . . CASSYLKGGTYSPLHF TGTGCCAGCAGTTACCTGAAGGGAGGGACCTACTCACCCCTCCACTTT
TRBJ1-5 TRBV4-1 15 . . CASSQDLWPDQPQHF TGCGCCAGCAGCCAAGATCTCTGGCCCGATCAGCCCCAGCATTTT
TRBJ2-2 TRBV3-1/TRBV3-2 16 TRBD2 . CASSPASGGGAGELFF TGTGCCAGCAGCCCGGCTAGCGGGGGGGGAGCCGGGGAGCTGTTTTTT
TRBJ1-3 TRBV14 16 TRBD1 . CASSTLSGTALNTIYF TGTGCCAGCAGCACCCTTTCCGGGACAGCCTTAAACACCATATATTTT
TRBJ1-2 TRBV25-1 12 . . CASSAPSGGYTF TGTGCCAGCAGTGCCCCGTCCGGTGGCTACACCTTC
TRBJ2-5 TRBV6-1 12 TRBD1 . CASSEGDSTQYF TGTGCCAGCAGTGAAGGGGACAGTACCCAGTACTTC
TRBJ1-2 TRBV6-5 14 . . CASSYTQGTYGYTF TGTGCCAGCAGTTACACTCAGGGGACCTATGGCTACACCTTC
TRBJ1-2 TRBV29-1 13 TRBD1 . CSALTGVHYGYTF TGCAGCGCCCTGACAGGGGTTCACTATGGCTACACCTTC
TRBJ1-4 TRBV7-3 17 . . CAIQISYPELKREKLFF TGTGCCATACAAATCAGCTATCCCGAGCTGAAGAGGGAAAAACTGTTTTTT
TRBJ1-1 TRBV9 13 . . CASSVAGNTEAFF TGTGCCAGCAGCGTAGCCGGGAACACTGAAGCTTTCTTT
TRBJ1-6 TRBV7-8 18 TRBD1 . CASSPQGQPSSYNSPLHF TGTGCCAGCAGCCCTCAGGGACAGCCCAGCTCCTATAATTCACCCCTCCACTTT
TRBJ2-1 TRBV11-1 13 TRBD1 . CASSLITGAEQFF TGTGCCAGCAGCTTAATCACAGGGGCTGAGCAGTTCTTC
TRBJ1-1 TRBV18 12 . . CASSPPQGEAFF TGTGCCAGCTCACCACCACAGGGTGAAGCTTTCTTT
TRBJ2-1 TRBV29-1 13 . . CSVVGRTYNEQFF TGCAGCGTCGTTGGGCGGACATACAATGAGCAGTTCTTC
TRBJ2-3 TRBV7-2 16 TRBD2 . CASSPMTSGGRNTQYF TGTGCCAGCAGCCCGATGACTAGCGGGGGTAGGAATACGCAGTATTTT
TRBJ1-1 TRBV7-2 12 . . CASSRSDSEAFF TGTGCCAGCAGCCGTTCGGACTCTGAAGCTTTCTTT
TRBJ1-3 TRBV7-9 16 TRBD1 . CASSLGDSNSGNTIYF TGTGCCAGCAGCTTAGGGGACAGCAACTCTGGAAACACCATATATTTT
TRBJ1-2 TRBV18 15 TRBD1 . CASSPGSNRGRGYTF TGTGCCAGCTCACCAGGGAGCAACAGGGGGCGAGGCTACACCTTC
TRBJ2-5 TRBV5-1 14 . . CASSGGGNQETQYF TGCGCCAGCAGCGGAGGCGGCAACCAAGAGACCCAGTACTTC
TRBJ1-3 TRBV5-1 12 . . CASIGSGNTIYF TGCGCCAGCATCGGGTCTGGAAACACCATATATTTT
TRBJ2-2 TRBV4-3 15 . . CASSQDDPYTGGLFF TGCGCCAGCAGCCAAGATGATCCGTACACCGGGGGGCTGTTTTTT
TRBJ2-1 TRBV28 17 TRBD1 . CASSTMLGGTGRYEQFF TGTGCCAGCAGTACAATGCTGGGGGGGACAGGGCGCTATGAGCAGTTCTTC
TRBJ1-1 TRBV19 13 . few CASSIWLNTEAFF TGTGCCAGTAGTATTTGGCTGAACACTGAAGCTTTCTTT
TRBJ1-6 TRBV19 15 TRBD1 . CASSKFGDRGSPLHF TGTGCCAGTAGTAAGTTCGGGGACAGGGGTTCACCCCTCCACTTT
TRBJ2-5 TRBV7-2 13 . once CASSFGNKETQYF TGTGCCAGCAGCTTCGGGAACAAGGAGACCCAGTACTTC
TRBJ2-3 TRBV18 15 TRBD1 . CASSHHPGQTDTQYF TGTGCCAGCTCACACCATCCGGGACAGACAGATACGCAGTATTTT
TRBJ2-1 TRBV19 19 TRBD2 . CASTSTGLAGGQSYNEQFF TGTGCCAGTACCTCAACCGGACTAGCGGGGGGGCAATCCTACAATGAGCAGTTCTTC
TRBJ2-2 TRBV9 15 . . CASSVGDVNTGELFF TGTGCCAGCAGCGTCGGAGACGTGAACACCGGGGAGCTGTTTTTT
TRBJ1-2 TRBV19 14 TRBD1 . CASSRGDRVGGYTF TGTGCCAGTAGCAGAGGAGACAGGGTGGGAGGCTACACCTTC
TRBJ1-5 TRBV7-2 15 . . CASSLSPFGNQPQHF TGTGCCAGCAGCTTATCTCCTTTCGGCAATCAGCCCCAGCATTTT
TRBJ2-3 TRBV5-6 16 . . CASSLGLSQGTDTQYF TGTGCCAGCAGCTTGGGGCTTTCGCAGGGCACAGATACGCAGTATTTT
TRBJ1-1 TRBV3-1/TRBV3-2 15 TRBD1 . CASSQFSGGSTEAFF TGTGCCAGCAGCCAATTTTCAGGGGGTAGCACTGAAGCTTTCTTT
TRBJ1-6 TRBV6-6 12 TRBD1 . CASSSRQGALHF TGTGCCAGCAGTTCAAGACAGGGTGCCCTCCACTTT
TRBJ1-3 TRBV15 16 . . CATSRDRVVSGNTIYF TGTGCCACCAGCAGAGATCGAGTAGTCTCTGGAAACACCATATATTTT
TRBJ1-1 TRBV4-1 14 . . CASSLLWGDTEAFF TGCGCCAGCAGCCTCCTTTGGGGGGACACTGAAGCTTTCTTT
TRBJ2-1 TRBV28 16 TRBD2 . CASSPGSGGEYNEQFF TGTGCCAGCAGTCCCGGCAGCGGGGGGGAATACAATGAGCAGTTCTTC
TRBJ1-2 TRBV7-2 17 TRBD1 . CASSPPGTGRSNYGYTF TGTGCCAGCAGCCCACCTGGGACAGGTCGTTCGAACTATGGCTACACCTTC
TRBJ2-3 TRBV21-1 14 . . CASSKTGDTDTQYF TGTGCCAGCAGCAAAACAGGCGACACAGATACGCAGTATTTT